The 17 T cell receptor beta chains in this list originate from one sample, sequenced in a study of cytomegalovirus exposure and HLA in healthy donors. PCR used 60 Vbeta primers and 13 Jbeta primers. The table came from immunoSEQ multiplex PCR; TCRdb's copy has only in-frame clones and leaves some out. This table holds roughly 120,000 clones, approximately 78% found once. Sequencing was performed on PBMCs. These receptors came from a man aged 25 to 45 in good health and CMV-seropositive.

This clone was detected only a few times. This chain connects TRBV7-8 to TRBJ2-7; 8 bases line up with TRBD1. Trimming removed 4 bases from V and 9 bases from J; junction bases left unmatched: 8. Germline V gene lookup returns CDR1 SGHVS and CDR2 FQNEAQ. The CDR3 extends over 13 amino acids. DNA for the CDR3: TGTGCCAGCAGCTCCGGACAGGGTCCTTCGCAGTACGTC. As protein: CASSSGQGPSQYV.

This chain links TRBV2 with TRBJ2-1, with TRBD1 matching over 11 bases. The CDR3 contains 16 residues. Germline V gene sequence: CDR1 SNHLY, CDR2 FYNNEI. V lost 8 bases, J lost 6 bases, and 12 bases stayed unmatched. The CDR3 nucleotides read TGTGCCAGCGGGAGACCTGGACAGGGGGCGCCCAATGAGCAGTTCTTC. It yields the protein CASGRPGQGAPNEQFF.

The gene calls are TRBV5-6 and TRBJ2-3; D is undetermined. The V end was cut by 0 bases, the J end by 0 bases, with 11 bases between. The CDR3 is 16 residues long. CDR1 SGHDT and CDR2 YYEEEE come from the germline V gene. CDR3 residues: CASSLARVRSTDTQYF. The CDR3 coding sequence is TGTGCCAGCAGCTTGGCACGGGTGCGAAGCACAGATACGCAGTATTTT.

The chain recombines TRBV19 with TRBJ1-1; 11 bases fit TRBD1. The V gene's germline CDR1 is LNHDA and CDR2 SQIVND (reference sequence). Germline trimming cut 6 bases from V and 5 bases from J; bases unmatched to any gene: 11. This CDR3 region has 16 residues. CDR3 nucleotide sequence: TGTGCCAGTAGACTCCGGACAGGGGGCTTGAGGACTGAAGCTTTCTTT. It is translated as CASRLRTGGLRTEAFF.

J is TRBJ2-5 and V is TRBV27, with D possibly matching TRBD2 (6 bases). V was cut by 11 bases and J by 7 bases, with 20 bases left in between. From germline, CDR1 is MNHEY and CDR2 SMNVEV (reference sequence). The CDR3 is 13 residues long. The CDR3 sequence: CASGYAPAGTQYF. The CDR3 nucleotides read TGTGCCTCGGGGTACGCGCCAGCGGGGACCCAGTACTTC.

V gene TRBV10-1 combines with J gene TRBJ1-2; unclear D gene. The length of the CDR3 is 13 residues. Germline V lookup: CDR1 WNHNN, CDR2 SYGVQD (reference sequence). Trimming removed 4 bases at V and 4 bases at J, with 10 bases between. CDR3 amino acids: CASSVAQAYGYTF. CDR3 nucleotides: TGCGCCAGCAGTGTTGCCCAGGCCTATGGCTACACCTTC.

This clone was found once. The rearrangement uses TRBV5-1 and TRBJ1-3; 8 nucleotides match TRBD1. This CDR3 is built from 15 residues. J gave up 5 bases and V 0 bases, and 4 bases lay outside the gene matches. The V gene's germline CDR1 is SGHRS and CDR2 YFSETQ. CDR3 sequence (DNA): TGCGCCAGCAGCTTGGGCCAGGGGGCGAGAAACACCATATATTTT. Translating it yields CASSLGQGARNTIYF.

In its sample, this clone was seen once. In DNA form, the CDR3 reads TGTGCCAGCAGCTCAATGGGGGGGCTCACGAACACCGGGGAGCTGTTTTTT. Its translation: CASSSMGGLTNTGELFF. The chain is built from TRBV9 and TRBJ2-2, with D possibly matching TRBD2 (7 bases). Germline CDR1 is SGDLS and CDR2 is YYNGEE. V was clipped by 4 bases and J by 0 bases, with 16 bases between them. The CDR3 sequence is 17 residues long.

The chain has TRBV10-3 and TRBJ1-1, with D perhaps TRBD1 (5 bases). In germline, CDR1 is ENHRY, CDR2 SYGVKD. V dropped 4 bases and J dropped 4 bases, with 13 bases sitting between them. The CDR3 is made up of 14 amino acids. The CDR3 bases are TGTGCCATCAGTGGAATCGGGGGAAGCACTGAAGCTTTCTTT. This gives the protein CAISGIGGSTEAFF.

The chain joins TRBV7-2 to TRBJ2-2; D perhaps matches TRBD2 (6 bases). The CDR3 extends over 13 amino acids. The germline gives CDR1 SGHTA, CDR2 FQGNSA. The germline V and J ends were trimmed by 2 bases and 7 bases, with 8 bases remaining between them. CDR3 loop: CASSLRGDGELFF. The CDR3 bases are TGTGCCAGCAGCTTACGCGGGGACGGGGAGCTGTTTTTT.

V and J are TRBV19 and TRBJ2-7, with 12 bases lining up with TRBD2. Germline CDR1 reads LNHDA; CDR2 reads SQIVND (reference sequence). With V trimmed by 8 bases and J by 3 bases, 5 bases remained unmatched. The CDR3 sequence is 14 residues long. The CDR3 DNA is TGTGCCAGTTGGACTAGCGGGACCTACTACGAGCAGTACGTC. Translating gives CASWTSGTYYEQYV.

The chain links TRBV28 to TRBJ2-1, with D possibly being TRBD1 (6 bases). The V end lost 4 bases, the J end lost 6 bases, and 16 bases lay between the germline ends. Germline lookup yields CDR1 MDHEN and CDR2 SYDVKM. The CDR3 consists of 15 residues. This CDR3 is CASSSTGTNSNEQFF. The DNA of the CDR3 is TGTGCCAGCAGTTCAACAGGGACGAACTCCAATGAGCAGTTCTTC.

This rearrangement joins TRBV20-1 to TRBJ2-1; D may be TRBD1 (5 bases). Trimming left V 6 bases short and J 7 bases short, with 10 bases between. The germline gives CDR1 DFQATT, CDR2 SNEGSKA (reference sequence). This CDR3 region has 11 residues. The CDR3 bases are TGCAGTGCCAGGACACGGAATGAGCAGTTCTTC. Amino acids: CSARTRNEQFF.

In regard to this clone: At the DNA level, this CDR3 is encoded by other sequences in the same sample as well. The rearrangement joins TRBV25-1 to TRBJ2-7; D is possibly TRBD2 (5 bases). CDR3 size: 14 residues. Germline loops: CDR1 MGHDK, CDR2 SYGVNS. V gave up 2 bases and J gave up 1 base, with 9 bases separating them. The CDR3 is CASSERGTSYEQYF. The DNA for the CDR3 is TGTGCCAGCAGTGAACGGGGTACGTCCTACGAGCAGTACTTC.

The chain links TRBV20-1 to TRBJ2-5, with D uncertain. V dropped 3 bases and J dropped 5 bases, with 4 bases sitting between them. The CDR3 length is 10 residues. Germline CDR1 reads DFQATT; CDR2 reads SNEGSKA (reference sequence). Here the CDR3 reads CSASAETQYF. CDR3 DNA sequence: TGCAGTGCTAGTGCGGAGACCCAGTACTTC.

The chain has TRBV13 and TRBJ2-3; TRBD2 matches 10 bases. V lost 4 bases, J lost 0 bases, and 4 bases stayed unmatched. The CDR3 runs 16 residues. Germline CDR1 is PRHDT and CDR2 is FYEKMQ (reference sequence). CDR3 nucleotide sequence: TGTGCCAGCAGCTCCCGACTAGCGGGTAGCACAGATACGCAGTATTTT. It is translated as CASSSRLAGSTDTQYF.

The CDR3 spells CASSWDRNNEQFF. The CDR3 DNA is TGTGCCAGCAGTTGGGACAGAAACAATGAGCAGTTCTTC. This chain connects TRBV27 to TRBJ2-1; 7 bases agree with TRBD1. V dropped 4 bases and J dropped 5; count of bases not matched to a gene: 2. CDR1 is MNHEY and CDR2 is SMNVEV in the germline V gene (reference sequence). This CDR3 is built from 13 residues.